These T cell receptor beta chains were read from a single sample in a study of cytomegalovirus exposure and HLA in healthy donors. Sequencing used immunoSEQ multiplex PCR; TCRdb keeps in-frame clones, though not all of them. The table has some 200,000 clones, approximately 82% seen once. The sequenced material came from PBMCs. These receptors originate from a man younger than 35 in good health and CMV-seronegative. Each CDR3 is given with its conserved first and last residue. Clone sizes are given selectively: once, few, many, or a class where the clone is expanded.

16 . TRBV7-2 CASSLITGAAYNEQFF
13 . TRBV5-1 CASSLFSQETQYF
14 . TRBV6-5 CASSQDRRNEKLFF
13 . TRBV11-2 CASSSYSGKLPFF
15 . TRBV10-3 CAISERTGGRTEAFF
17 . TRBV5-8 CASSDAGTSGTYNEQFF
15 . TRBV19 CASTEGRGNTGELFF
13 . TRBV9 CASSVGTNNEQFF
16 few TRBV6-5 CASSYTGAGDGDTQYF
17 . TRBV19 CASSIIAGGQGNQPQHF
13 once TRBV9 CASSDEGSGELFF
15 . TRBV2 CASSEVGVSTDTQYF
12 few TRBV2 CASGPNTGELFF
16 . TRBV19 CASRGLFAGGPHEQYF
15 . TRBV7-9 CASSRTGQAGNTIYF
13 few TRBV30 CAWSEGRVDGYTF
13 few TRBV6-5 CASSFTGNYGYTF
16 . TRBV7-8 CASSSGRGRSNQPQHF
16 . TRBV30 CAWSEKGTDRYNEQFF
11 . TRBV20-1 CSAAPGGELFF
16 . TRBV19 CASSIAGRGVYNEQFF
15 . TRBV6-1 CASSEGQDYNQPQHF
16 . TRBV6-6 CASSYSMESLGGELFF
17 . TRBV28 CASSPPRDLTGTDTQYF
14 . TRBV5-1 CASSLAPGGNGYTF
13 few TRBV6-1 CASRETGNYGYTF
17 . TRBV4-2 CASSQGRGAGEYEKLFF
16 once TRBV5-1 CASSLGETGGIQPQHF
15 . TRBV21-1 CASSKRTGLQETQYF
15 . TRBV4-2 CASSQQTGLNTEAFF
13 . TRBV7-9 CASRRQSSYEQYF
14 . TRBV19 CASSRRGWTGELFF
17 . TRBV5-1 CASSWTGQVNGDTEAFF
14 . TRBV6-1 CASSARTSRETQYF
13 . TRBV7-3 CASSPTHGETQYF
14 . TRBV11-1 CASSLGGDNYGYTF
15 . TRBV15 CATSRDLSVADTQYF
15 . TRBV18 CASSPPSLRAETQYF
15 . TRBV6-1 CASTLTGPINYGYTF
16 . TRBV19 CASSIGPGQGRPIQYF
13 . TRBV18 CASSPGQEDTQYF
17 . TRBV12-5 CASGLATQRAPYNEQFF
16 few TRBV11-2 CASRTIFGVDTGELFF
16 . TRBV9 CASSVEGGYLRNEQFF
14 . TRBV5-6 CASSSGTGTSEQYF
14 once TRBV7-2 CASSFGGSLDTQYF
13 . TRBV5-8 CASSFALGESAFF